The TCR beta chain under discussion was sequenced for a study of blood T cells in healthy people across ages. As for the study in general: Per two T cells, about one barcoded beta molecule was captured through template switching.

Findings of the study overall: Per million T cells, TCR beta diversity dropped about linearly as age rose.

Points on this clonotype: Its antigen is currently unknown.

Each donor had around 10 milliliters of peripheral blood drawn. CDR1 and CDR2 (germline): SQVTM, ANQGSEA. CDR3 length: 16 residues. J lost 1 base, V lost 5 bases, and 8 bases had no gene match. A second PCR of 7 to 11 cycles used a sample-barcoded 5' primer and a J-beta primer mix. Each cDNA molecule was tagged by a template-switch adaptor with 12 random nucleotides. One entry per CDR3 protein, called by TCRdb with MiXCR from the 5' RACE reads. The sample includes roughly 1,800,000 distinct CDR3 sequences, about 49% of them seen just once. This TCR came from a woman aged 40 to 49 in good health. The chain combines TRBV29-1 with TRBJ2-1; 10 positions agree with TRBD2. The sequenced material came from blood. CDR3 residues: CSVRSAGGGSYNEQFF. The CDR3 nucleotides read TGCAGCGTTCGGTCAGCGGGAGGGGGTTCCTACAATGAGCAGTTCTTC.